This entry lists 27 T cell receptor beta chains sequenced from one sample in a study of T cell clusters in autoimmune cytopenias. One tube held mixed TRB-A and TRB-B primer pools for touch-down PCR. TCRdb re-called the multiplex PCR reads; one entry per CDR3 protein, DNA not given. The sample totals some 7,500 distinct CDR3 sequences. Some 40,000 genome equivalents of blood DNA were amplified for TRB. This same sample was also taken into another study, of T cell repertoires in aging, cancer and after chemotherapy.

The sequenced material came from peripheral blood. The receptors come from a human donor with an autoimmune cytopenia or autoimmune hepatitis (not recorded which).

This clonotype ranks as medium-sized in terms of frequency. This chain uses TRBV6-1 with TRBJ2-3; TCRdb indicates TRBD1, and absent DNA this call remains unverified. Per the germline V gene, CDR1 is MNHNS and CDR2 is SASEGT. CDR3 length: 14 amino acids. CDR3 loop: CASSAPGDPDTQYF.

This chain joins TRBV19 and TRBJ1-5. The CDR3 extends over 15 amino acids. Germline loops: CDR1 LNHDA, CDR2 SQIVND (reference sequence). The CDR3 protein is CASSAISVGNQPQHF.

The chain links TRBV6-2 or TRBV6-3 to TRBJ2-3. Germline-derived CDR1 and CDR2 are MNHEY and SVGEGT. CDR3 size: 11 residues. The CDR3 spells CASGITDTQYF.

This clonotype registers medium-sized by frequency. J is TRBJ1-1 and V is TRBV11-1; checking the TCRdb D call of TRBD1 is not possible without DNA. The CDR3 extends over 14 amino acids. The germline V gene has CDR1 SGHAT and CDR2 FQDESV (reference sequence). CDR3 in amino acids: CASSLLVGGTEAFF.

Frequency places this clonotype as medium-sized. This chain joins TRBV30 and TRBJ2-5; TCRdb proposes TRBD1, but this gene call is untestable without DNA. This CDR3 region has 13 residues. Germline loops: CDR1 GTSNPN, CDR2 SVGIG (reference sequence). CDR3 in amino acids: CAWRARGGETQYF.

This chain uses TRBV19 with TRBJ1-4; the TRBD1 assignment by TCRdb is unverifiable without DNA. The CDR3 length is 15 residues. The germline V gene has CDR1 LNHDA and CDR2 SQIVND (reference sequence). CDR3 residues: CASTNWRGGGEKLFF.

This chain joins TRBV12-3 or TRBV12-4 and TRBJ1-6; the TCRdb call, TRBD1, lacks DNA for checking. The CDR3 is 14 amino acids. The chain's CDR3 is CASSLDRGLSPLHF.

The gene calls are TRBV6-1 and TRBJ2-5. In germline, CDR1 is MNHNS, CDR2 SASEGT. This CDR3 is 13 amino acids long. The CDR3 sequence is CASSVNDQETQYF.

The chain combines TRBV5-6 with TRBJ2-1. CDR1 is SGHDT, CDR2 YYEEEE, per germline. The CDR3 length is 14 residues. CDR3 region: CASSLGQLYDEQFF.

The chain combines TRBV7-9 with TRBJ2-3; TCRdb outputs TRBD2, but without DNA this stays unchecked. The length of the CDR3 is 18 residues. Germline CDR1 reads SEHNR; CDR2 reads FQNEAQ (reference sequence). The CDR3 is CASSLPMRLAGVKDTQYF.

The CDR3 sequence: CASSLTTPNTEAFF. The chain combines TRBV12-3 or TRBV12-4 with TRBJ1-1. The CDR3 extends over 14 amino acids.

CDR3 loop: CASSEGLGPMHQPQHF. The chain uses TRBV10-1 and TRBJ1-5; there is no DNA to check the TCRdb D call of TRBD1. Germline V lookup: CDR1 WNHNN, CDR2 SYGVQD (reference sequence). The CDR3 runs 16 residues.

The genes are TRBV12-3 or TRBV12-4 and TRBJ2-7; TCRdb proposes TRBD1, but this gene call is untestable without DNA. CDR3 length: 14 amino acids. The chain's CDR3 is CASSLQGAPGEQYF.

The chain carries TRBV12-3 or TRBV12-4 and TRBJ1-1; the TRBD1 assignment by TCRdb is unverifiable without DNA. The CDR3 runs to 13 residues. This CDR3 is CASSLGGTIEAFF.

According to its frequency, this clonotype is medium-sized. V and J are TRBV30 and TRBJ2-3; no DNA is available, so the TRBD2 call from TCRdb remains unchecked. The germline gives CDR1 GTSNPN, CDR2 SVGIG (reference sequence). CDR3 size: 14 residues. This CDR3 is CAWQLAGGSDTQYF.

The chain couples TRBV10-1 to TRBJ1-1. The CDR3 extends over 13 amino acids. Germline-derived CDR1 and CDR2 are WNHNN and SYGVQD (reference sequence). The CDR3: CASSVRENTEAFF.

This clonotype registers medium-sized by frequency. The chain combines TRBV6-5 with TRBJ1-1; TCRdb indicates TRBD1, and absent DNA this call remains unverified. This CDR3 has 13 amino acids. The germline V gene encodes CDR1 MNHEY and CDR2 SVGAGI. CDR3 loop: CASTPETNTEAFF.

The gene calls are TRBV12-3 or TRBV12-4 and TRBJ2-7; without DNA, the TCRdb call of TRBD2 cannot be checked. This CDR3 region has 18 residues. CDR3 region: CASSRTPGLAGEAYEQYF.

The genes are TRBV4-1 and TRBJ2-3; TCRdb's assignment of TRBD2 cannot be checked, as there is no DNA. Germline values: CDR1 MGHRA, CDR2 YSYEKL. This CDR3 comprises 18 residues. The CDR3 sequence is CASSQVLAGAYPPDTQYF.

CDR3 in amino acids: CASSPPGLLSYEQYF. The chain carries TRBV11-2 and TRBJ2-7; without DNA, the TCRdb call of TRBD2 cannot be checked. Germline V gene data show CDR1 as SGHAT and CDR2 as FQNNGV. This CDR3 contains 15 residues.

The chain recombines TRBV10-1 with TRBJ2-2; with no DNA, the TCRdb D assignment of TRBD2 cannot be verified. The CDR3 is 16 amino acids. Germline CDR1 reads WNHNN; CDR2 reads SYGVQD (reference sequence). CDR3: CASSESRGANTGELFF.

The chain is built from TRBV6-5 and TRBJ1-1; the TRBD1 assignment by TCRdb is unverifiable without DNA. CDR3 size: 15 residues. Germline lookup yields CDR1 MNHEY and CDR2 SVGAGI. CDR3 amino acids: CASSKGQGIPTEAFF.

The chain is built from TRBV27 and TRBJ1-1. The germline CDR1 and CDR2 sequences are MNHEY and SMNVEV (reference sequence). CDR3 length: 13 residues. CDR3 loop: CASRLGFGAEAFF.

The genes are TRBV13 and TRBJ2-3; the TCRdb call, TRBD1, lacks DNA for checking. The CDR3 loop spans 15 amino acids. CDR1 is PRHDT and CDR2 is FYEKMQ in the germline V gene (reference sequence). The chain's CDR3 is CASSSWTGERDTQYF.

This clonotype counts as medium-sized (0.01 to 0.1%) by frequency. The V gene is TRBV20-1, the J gene TRBJ2-1. The CDR3 is made up of 11 amino acids. Germline CDR1 reads DFQATT; CDR2 reads SNEGSKA (reference sequence). The CDR3 is CSAEGPNEQFF.

The chain couples TRBV5-1 to TRBJ2-2. The CDR3 consists of 15 residues. The germline CDR1 and CDR2 sequences are SGHRS and YFSETQ. CDR3: CASSSWDQNTGELFF.

The chain is built from TRBV12-3 or TRBV12-4 and TRBJ2-5; TCRdb reports TRBD1, a call that lacks DNA to check it against. The CDR3 length is 14 residues. The CDR3 sequence is CASRQTGRGETQYF.